These 6 T cell receptor beta chains came from one sample sequenced in a study of blood T cell repertoires in COVID-19 (dated by TCRdb to the early 2020s). Libraries came from the immunoSEQ multiplex PCR assay. TCRdb's version of the immuneACCESS table is confined to in-frame rearrangements and falls short of the full clone set. An unresolved V gene accounts for under half of the shortfall where checked; the remainder is of unknown origin. In this sample the table shows nearly 250,000 clones, about 84% of which occur a single time. The top ten hold approximately 2% of the sample. What was sequenced was PBMCs or T cells enriched from blood (not recorded which). Receptors originate from a woman aged 45 to 65 who had recovered from COVID-19.

This clone came up a few times. The chain recombines TRBV29-1 with TRBJ2-7; weak D call: TRBD2 (5 bases). The CDR3 consists of 12 residues. Germline-derived CDR1 and CDR2 are SQVTM and ANQGSEA. Trimming shortened V by 4 bases and J by 0 bases, and 7 bases separated the two germline ends. The CDR3 DNA is TGCAGCGTTGGGGCGGGCTCCTACGAGCAGTACTTC. Translating it yields CSVGAGSYEQYF.

The table lists this clone with a count of one. The rearrangement links TRBV28 to TRBJ2-5; 7 bases map to TRBD2. From germline, CDR1 is MDHEN and CDR2 SYDVKM. The CDR3 has 14 amino acids. J was trimmed by 4 bases and V by 11 bases; bases with no gene match: 13. CDR3 sequence: CARGRAGPPETQYF. The DNA for the CDR3 is TGTGCCCGGGGGAGGGCGGGCCCACCAGAGACCCAGTACTTC.

This sequence joins TRBV4-1 and TRBJ2-3; 8 positions agree with TRBD2. The V and J ends lost 2 bases and 2 bases, in that order; junction bases with no gene match: 15. This CDR3 is 19 amino acids long. Per germline, CDR1 MGHRA and CDR2 YSYEKL. The CDR3 here is CASSQRASWGAGATDTQYF. DNA for the CDR3: TGCGCCAGCAGCCAACGGGCCAGTTGGGGAGCGGGGGCCACAGATACGCAGTATTTT.

This sequence joins TRBV9 and TRBJ2-5, with D unclear. CDR1 is SGDLS, CDR2 YYNGEE, per germline. Trimming cost V 4 bases and J 2 bases, with 9 bases left between them. The CDR3 consists of 13 residues. CDR3 sequence: CASSSSFQETQYF. In DNA, the CDR3 is TGTGCCAGCAGCTCCTCCTTTCAAGAGACCCAGTACTTC.

The gene calls are TRBV4-3 and TRBJ1-2, with D unclear. CDR1 is LGHNA and CDR2 is YSLEER in the germline V gene. The CDR3 sequence is 13 residues long. Between the trimmed V and J ends, which lost 0 bases and 7 bases, there was a span of 9 bases. The CDR3 bases are TGCGCCAGCAGCCAAGACAGGCGAGTTGGCTACACCTTC. Encoded protein: CASSQDRRVGYTF.

This chain uses TRBV4-1 with TRBJ2-7; maybe TRBD2 (7 bases). The V end was cut by 1 base, the J end by 2 bases, with 12 bases between. Germline V CDR1 and CDR2: MGHRA, YSYEKL. The CDR3 has 15 residues. The CDR3 bases are TGCGCCAGCAGCCAAGCGGGGGGCCAAACCTACGAGCAGTACTTC. It translates to CASSQAGGQTYEQYF.